Listed here are 24 T cell receptor beta chains from one sample, sequenced in a study of early stage breast cancer tumors. Method: immunoSEQ multiplex PCR; TCRdb's copy keeps in-frame clones and lacks some. Here the sample spans almost 55,000 clones, just over 90% being singletons. Sequenced sample: blood. The receptors stem from a person between 65 and 79 years old with breast cancer.

Only a few counts were recorded for this clone. The CDR3 protein is CASSVGGNSPLHF. The CDR3 region has the DNA TGTGCCAGCAGTGTTGGGGGGAATTCACCCCTCCACTTT. The gene calls are TRBV6-1 and TRBJ1-6; tentative D call: TRBD1 (5 bases). The germline V gene has CDR1 MNHNS and CDR2 SASEGT. The V end lost 4 bases, the J end lost 7 bases, and 8 bases lay between the germline ends. The CDR3 spans 13 residues.

The rearrangement uses TRBV5-1 and TRBJ2-2; weak D call: TRBD2 (6 bases). V lost 4 bases, J lost 7 bases, and 26 bases lay in between. Germline V gene data show CDR1 as SGHRS and CDR2 as YFSETQ. The length of the CDR3 is 18 residues. The chain's CDR3 is CASSPIPQILASGGELFF. CDR3 coding DNA: TGCGCCAGCAGCCCTATCCCCCAGATACTAGCATCTGGCGGGGAGCTGTTTTTT.

This chain uses TRBV6-5 with TRBJ2-1; D not certain. The ends were cut back, 6 bases at V and 9 bases at J, with 12 bases in the middle. Per germline, CDR1 MNHEY and CDR2 SVGAGI. The CDR3 runs to 12 residues. This CDR3 reads CASSLSFGEQFF. Here the CDR3 DNA reads TGTGCCAGCAGCCTTTCTTTCGGTGAGCAGTTCTTC.

The CDR3 spells CASSAQPDTYGYTF. CDR3 bases: TGTGCCAGCAGTGCACAGCCAGACACCTATGGCTACACCTTC. The chain has TRBV6-4 and TRBJ1-2, with D unresolved. Germline V CDR1 and CDR2: MRHNA, SNTAGT. Trimming took 4 bases from V and 4 from J, leaving 13 bases between them. The CDR3 is 14 amino acids.

The chain couples TRBV4-3 to TRBJ1-2; a weak D match, TRBD1 (5 bases). CDR1 is LGHNA and CDR2 is YSLEER in the germline V gene. The CDR3 runs 14 residues. The V and J ends lost 0 bases and 7 bases respectively, with 12 bases between them. For the CDR3, the DNA is TGCGCCAGCAGCCAAGAGGGCAGGGTTGGTGGCTACACCTTC. Amino acid sequence: CASSQEGRVGGYTF.

The gene calls are TRBV9 and TRBJ2-7; D ambiguous. Germline CDR1 and CDR2: SGDLS and YYNGEE. The CDR3 is made up of 14 amino acids. V lost 0 bases, J lost 0 bases, and 7 bases lay in between. This CDR3 reads CASSVDVSSYEQYF. CDR3 sequence (DNA): TGTGCCAGCAGCGTAGACGTCAGCTCCTACGAGCAGTACTTC.

This chain links TRBV4-3 with TRBJ2-2; 7 positions agree with TRBD1. Germline V CDR1 and CDR2: LGHNA, YSLEER. Trimming at V came to 3 bases and at J to 1 base, leaving 2 bases not matched to a gene. This CDR3 has 15 amino acids. CDR3 bases: TGCGCCAGCAGCCAGGGACAGATGAACACCGGGGAGCTGTTTTTT. Translating it yields CASSQGQMNTGELFF.

The chain carries TRBV10-3 and TRBJ2-1; 7 nucleotides align to TRBD2. Germline V gene sequence: CDR1 ENHRY, CDR2 SYGVKD. V lost 0 bases, J lost 2 bases, and 4 bases stayed unmatched. This CDR3 spans 16 amino acids. The CDR3 bases are TGTGCCATCAGTGAGTCGACTCGGGGGGCCTACAATGAGCAGTTCTTC. It is translated as CAISESTRGAYNEQFF.

This clone appeared once. The chain combines TRBV10-3 with TRBJ1-6; 12 nucleotides line up with TRBD1. Germline loops: CDR1 ENHRY, CDR2 SYGVKD. The CDR3 is 17 residues long. With V trimmed by 2 bases and J by 6 bases, 5 bases remained unmatched. As DNA, the CDR3 is TGTGCCATCAGTGAGGGGACAGGGGGCAGTAGTAATTCACCCCTCCACTTT. Its translation: CAISEGTGGSSNSPLHF.

The V and J genes are TRBV5-1 and TRBJ1-3; 7 positions agree with TRBD1. The CDR3 runs to 15 residues. V lost 3 bases to trimming and J lost 2 bases; unmatched junction nucleotides: 5. The germline CDR1 and CDR2 sequences are SGHRS and YFSETQ. CDR3 protein: CASSSDGTAGNTIYF. In nucleotides, the CDR3 is TGCGCCAGCAGCTCTGACGGGACAGCTGGAAACACCATATATTTT.

CDR3 region: CASSPERGHTGELFF. CDR3 coding DNA: TGTGCCAGCAGCCCCGAAAGGGGCCACACCGGGGAGCTGTTTTTT. This chain links TRBV4-2 with TRBJ2-2, with D tentatively TRBD1 (5 bases). CDR3 length: 15 amino acids. Germline loops: CDR1 LGHNA, CDR2 YNFKEQ. The V end was cut by 4 bases, the J end by 3 bases, with 12 bases between.

This CDR3 reads CASIQDRGQNIQYF. CDR3 sequence (DNA): TGTGCCAGCATCCAAGACAGGGGTCAAAACATTCAGTACTTC. The rearrangement links TRBV5-8 to TRBJ2-4, with 8 bases lining up with TRBD1. Germline CDR1 is SGHTS and CDR2 is YDEGEE. This CDR3 spans 14 amino acids. V was clipped by 6 bases and J by 5 bases; unmatched bases: 7.

The V call is TRBV19, the J call TRBJ2-7, with TRBD1 identical over 8 bases. Trimming took 5 bases from V and 3 from J; bases not matched to a gene: 9. There are 15 residues in the CDR3. CDR1 is LNHDA, CDR2 SQIVND, per germline (reference sequence). CDR3 in amino acids: CASSSPGQVNYEQYF. The CDR3 nucleotides read TGTGCCAGTAGTTCCCCGGGACAGGTAAACTACGAGCAGTACTTC.

As to this clone: Its ends do not fully match the called genes, so a read error is possible. The rearrangement joins TRBV6-5 to TRBJ1-5; 8 bases map to TRBD1. Germline CDR1 MNHEY, CDR2 SVGAGI. CDR3 size: 11 residues. The CDR3 protein is CASSEAGTGGF. The CDR3 DNA reads TGTGCCAGCAGTGAAGCGGGGACAGGAGGATTT.

This sequence joins TRBV30 and TRBJ2-5, with TRBD2 as a possible D gene (5 bases). The CDR3 is 14 residues long. Germline V gives CDR1 GTSNPN, CDR2 SVGIG (reference sequence). The V end lost 1 base, the J end lost 7 bases, and 16 bases lay between the germline ends. Written as DNA, the CDR3 is TGTGCCTGGAGTGGAGGGCCCTACCCGTGGACCCAGTACTTC. Translation gives CAWSGGPYPWTQYF.

This sequence joins TRBV14 and TRBJ2-3; 8 nucleotides match TRBD2. V lost 4 bases, J lost 5 bases, and 8 bases stayed unmatched. The CDR3 consists of 15 residues. Looked up from germline, CDR1 is SGHDN and CDR2 is FVKESK. The CDR3: CASSLSGRRIDTQYF. CDR3 DNA sequence: TGTGCCAGCAGCCTGAGCGGGAGACGAATAGATACGCAGTATTTT. Based on the CDR3 plus reference TRBV14 and TRBJ2-3, the full variable domain is EAGVTQFPSHSVIEKGQTVTLRCDPISGHDNLYWYRRVMGKEIKFLLHFVKESKQDESGMPNNRFLAERTGGTYSTLKVQPAELEDSGVYFCASSLSGRRIDTQYFGPGTRLTVL.

V is TRBV15 and J is TRBJ1-2; weak D call: TRBD1 (6 bases). The CDR3 is 14 amino acids. V was pared by 0 bases and J by 8 bases, with 13 bases between. Germline V gives CDR1 LNHNV, CDR2 YYDKDF (reference sequence). The CDR3 here is CATSRDLTGMGYTF. The CDR3 nucleotides are TGTGCCACCAGCAGAGACCTAACAGGGATGGGCTACACCTTC.

V and J are TRBV14 and TRBJ2-2, with D possibly TRBD2 on 6 matching bases. Trimming stripped 0 bases from V and 2 bases from J, with 13 bases between. Germline lookup yields CDR1 SGHDN and CDR2 FVKESK. The CDR3 spans 17 residues. The DNA for the CDR3 is TGTGCCAGCAGCCAAGATCTATCGGGGGTCAACACCGGGGAGCTGTTTTTT. Protein product: CASSQDLSGVNTGELFF.

The chain uses TRBV7-9 and TRBJ1-1, with D possibly matching TRBD1 (6 bases). Between the trimmed V and J ends, which lost 1 base and 5 bases, there was a span of 17 bases. The CDR3 has 16 residues. Germline lookup yields CDR1 SEHNR and CDR2 FQNEAQ (reference sequence). This CDR3 is CASSLGILQGWTEAFF. The DNA of the CDR3 is TGTGCCAGCAGCTTAGGAATACTACAGGGATGGACTGAAGCTTTCTTT.

The chain carries TRBV5-1 and TRBJ1-1; 9 nucleotides align to TRBD1. The germline gives CDR1 SGHRS, CDR2 YFSETQ. J was trimmed by 1 base and V by 4 bases; bases with no gene match: 2. There are 14 residues in the CDR3. The CDR3 region is CASSPTGGNTEAFF. The CDR3 DNA reads as TGCGCCAGCAGCCCGACAGGGGGGAACACTGAAGCTTTCTTT.

The chain is built from TRBV7-2 and TRBJ2-7, with 7 positions matching TRBD1. Germline V lookup: CDR1 SGHTA, CDR2 FQGNSA. This CDR3 has 15 residues. Germline trimming cut 3 bases from V and 6 bases from J; bases unmatched to any gene: 11. DNA of the CDR3: TGTGCCAGCAGCTTTCGACCGACAGGGAACGGCGAGCAGTACTTC. Translated, it gives CASSFRPTGNGEQYF.

This chain joins TRBV7-6 and TRBJ2-7; possible D gene TRBD1, 6 bases. Germline V gene sequence: CDR1 SGHVS, CDR2 FNYEAQ. The germline V and J ends were trimmed by 1 base and 4 bases, with 11 bases remaining between them. This CDR3 comprises 14 residues. DNA of the CDR3: TGTGCCAGCAGCTTAGACCAGGGGAGTTACGAGCAGTACTTC. Translated, it gives CASSLDQGSYEQYF.

V gene TRBV4-2 combines with J gene TRBJ1-3; D remains unclear. With 5 bases removed from V and 0 bases from J, the gap between germline ends came to 17 bases. The CDR3 spans 17 residues. Germline V gene data show CDR1 as LGHNA and CDR2 as YNFKEQ. For the CDR3, the DNA is TGTGCCAGCAGCGTCCGACCAGGCCACAACTCTGGAAACACCATATATTTT. Protein sequence: CASSVRPGHNSGNTIYF.

The chain recombines TRBV27 with TRBJ1-5; the D is unclear. V dropped 2 bases and J dropped 3 bases, with 11 bases sitting between them. The CDR3 is 15 residues long. The germline V gene has CDR1 MNHEY and CDR2 SMNVEV (reference sequence). The CDR3 is CASSLQFFSNQPQHF. CDR3 in DNA: TGTGCCAGCAGTTTACAGTTTTTTTCCAATCAGCCCCAGCATTTT.